This entry lists 10 T cell receptor beta chains sequenced from one sample in a study of control samples from healthy donors and cancer patients. The assay was immunoSEQ multiplex PCR, and TCRdb's table has in-frame clones only and misses some. The sample holds around 170,000 clones, around nine tenths seen once. The sequenced material came from blood. The receptors come from a man aged 25-45 years in good health.

The J gene is TRBJ1-2, the V gene TRBV27; 8 bases match TRBD1. The CDR3 sequence is 15 residues long. The germline V gene encodes CDR1 MNHEY and CDR2 SMNVEV (reference sequence). Trimming took 5 bases from V and 3 from J; bases not matched to a gene: 8. The DNA of the CDR3 is TGTGCCAGCAGTCCGTGGACAGGGACGGACTATGGCTACACCTTC. Translation: CASSPWTGTDYGYTF.

The chain is built from TRBV30 and TRBJ1-1, with unresolved D. The CDR3 is 11 residues long. Germline CDR1 and CDR2: GTSNPN and SVGIG (reference sequence). Trimming took 5 bases from V and 1 from J, leaving 5 bases between them. The CDR3 is CAWRSNTEAFF. DNA of the CDR3: TGTGCCTGGCGGTCGAACACTGAAGCTTTCTTT.

The sample holds one count of this clone. The chain links TRBV15 to TRBJ1-3; no clear D. The CDR3 runs to 12 residues. Looked up from germline, CDR1 is LNHNV and CDR2 is YYDKDF (reference sequence). Trimming cost V 5 bases and J 1 base, with 3 bases left between them. The CDR3 DNA reads TGTGCCACCAGCGGTTCTGGAAACACCATATATTTT. The encoded protein is CATSGSGNTIYF.

The chain combines TRBV6-6 with TRBJ2-1; TRBD2 agrees at 7 bases. CDR1 is MNHNY and CDR2 is SVGAGI in the germline V gene (reference sequence). This CDR3 contains 12 residues. The V segment lost 4 bases and the J segment 6 bases; nucleotides outside the gene matches: 0. The CDR3 spells CASSSSGNEQFF. CDR3 in DNA: TGTGCCAGCAGTTCTAGCGGCAATGAGCAGTTCTTC.

The V and J genes are TRBV20-1 and TRBJ2-3; maybe TRBD1 (5 bases). Germline loops: CDR1 DFQATT, CDR2 SNEGSKA (reference sequence). Deletions cut 3 bases from V and 1 base from J, with 14 bases between. The CDR3 length is 15 residues. The CDR3 DNA sequence: TGCAGTGCTAGTGTAGGGGCCCGTGGCACAGATACGCAGTATTTT. As protein: CSASVGARGTDTQYF.

The rearrangement joins TRBV27 to TRBJ1-1; weak D call: TRBD1 (5 bases). Germline loops: CDR1 MNHEY, CDR2 SMNVEV (reference sequence). V was cut by 1 base and J by 5 bases, with 14 bases left in between. This CDR3 region has 15 residues. CDR3 sequence: CASSLLGPRFTEAFF. The CDR3, as DNA: TGTGCCAGCAGTTTATTGGGGCCGCGGTTTACTGAAGCTTTCTTT.

The gene calls are TRBV15 and TRBJ2-3, with D possibly being TRBD1 (6 bases). Deletions cut 5 bases from V and 1 base from J, with 16 bases between. There are 16 residues in the CDR3. The germline V gene encodes CDR1 LNHNV and CDR2 YYDKDF (reference sequence). The CDR3 region has the DNA TGTGCCACCAGCGTTGCTTATACAGGGCGCACAGATACGCAGTATTTT. This codes for CATSVAYTGRTDTQYF.

The V gene is TRBV4-2, the J gene TRBJ1-1; possible D gene TRBD1, 5 bases. This CDR3 is built from 15 residues. Germline lookup yields CDR1 LGHNA and CDR2 YNFKEQ. V was shortened by 4 bases and J by 1 base, with 13 bases between the two germline ends. This CDR3 reads CASSPPSQGNTEAFF. The CDR3 DNA reads TGTGCCAGCAGCCCCCCAAGCCAGGGGAACACTGAAGCTTTCTTT.

The V gene is TRBV10-1, the J gene TRBJ2-1; no firm D call. Germline V gene sequence: CDR1 WNHNN, CDR2 SYGVQD (reference sequence). The V end was cut by 2 bases, the J end by 9 bases, with 8 bases between. CDR3 length equals 12 residues. The CDR3: CASSEVYGEQFF. CDR3 DNA: TGCGCCAGCAGTGAGGTGTATGGTGAGCAGTTCTTC.

The chain combines TRBV30 with TRBJ1-5; 8 bases map to TRBD1. V shed 5 bases, J shed 2 bases, and the junction held 8 bases outside the gene matches. The CDR3 totals 15 residues. Germline V gene data show CDR1 as GTSNPN and CDR2 as SVGIG (reference sequence). CDR3 sequence: CAWSAQTGGNQPQHF. The CDR3 DNA sequence: TGTGCCTGGTCTGCGCAGACAGGGGGCAATCAGCCCCAGCATTTT.